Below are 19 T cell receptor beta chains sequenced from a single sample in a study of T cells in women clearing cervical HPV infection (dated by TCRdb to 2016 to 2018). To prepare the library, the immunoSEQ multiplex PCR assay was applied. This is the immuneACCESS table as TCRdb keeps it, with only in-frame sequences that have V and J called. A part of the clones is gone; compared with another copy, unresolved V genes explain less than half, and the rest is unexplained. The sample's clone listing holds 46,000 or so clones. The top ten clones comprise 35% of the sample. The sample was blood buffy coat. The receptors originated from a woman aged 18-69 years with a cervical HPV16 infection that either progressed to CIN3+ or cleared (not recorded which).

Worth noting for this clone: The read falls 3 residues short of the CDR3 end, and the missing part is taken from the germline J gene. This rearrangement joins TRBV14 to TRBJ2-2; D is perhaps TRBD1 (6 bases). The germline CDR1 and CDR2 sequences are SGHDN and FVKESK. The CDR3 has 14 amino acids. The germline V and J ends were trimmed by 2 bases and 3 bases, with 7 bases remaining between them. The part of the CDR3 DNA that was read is TGTGCCAGCAGCCAACAGGGGTACACCGGGGAG. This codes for CASSQQGYTGE. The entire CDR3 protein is CASSQQGYTGELFF.

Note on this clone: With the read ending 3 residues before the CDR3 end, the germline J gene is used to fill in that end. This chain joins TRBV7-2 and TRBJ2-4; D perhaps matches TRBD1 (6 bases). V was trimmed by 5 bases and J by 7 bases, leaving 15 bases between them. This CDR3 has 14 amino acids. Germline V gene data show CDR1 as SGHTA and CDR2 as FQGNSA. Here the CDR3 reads CASSPNRVSNIQYF. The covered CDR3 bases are TGTGCCAGCAGCCCAAACAGGGTATCGAACATT.

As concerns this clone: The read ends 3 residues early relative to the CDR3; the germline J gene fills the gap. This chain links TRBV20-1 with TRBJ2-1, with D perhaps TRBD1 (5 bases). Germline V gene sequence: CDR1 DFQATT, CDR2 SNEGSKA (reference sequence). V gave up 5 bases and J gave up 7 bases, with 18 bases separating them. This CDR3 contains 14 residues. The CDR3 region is CSADFLNQGNEQFF. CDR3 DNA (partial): TGCAGTGCTGATTTTCTTAACCAGGGAAATGAG.

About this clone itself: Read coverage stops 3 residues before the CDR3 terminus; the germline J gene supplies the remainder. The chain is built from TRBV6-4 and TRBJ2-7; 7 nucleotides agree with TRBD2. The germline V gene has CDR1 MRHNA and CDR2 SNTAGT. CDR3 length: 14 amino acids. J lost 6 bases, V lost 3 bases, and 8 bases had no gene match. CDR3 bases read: TGTGCCAGCAGTGATACGGGGGGAGGGTCCGAG. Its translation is CASSDTGGGSE. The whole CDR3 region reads CASSDTGGGSEQYF.

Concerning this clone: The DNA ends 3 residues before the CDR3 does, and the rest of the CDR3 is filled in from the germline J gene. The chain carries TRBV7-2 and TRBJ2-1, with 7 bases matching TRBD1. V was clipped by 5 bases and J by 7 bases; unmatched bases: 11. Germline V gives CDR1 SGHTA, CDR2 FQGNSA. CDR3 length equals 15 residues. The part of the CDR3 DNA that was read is TGTGCCAGCAGCATCCACGGGACAGACAATAATGAG. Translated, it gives CASSIHGTDNNE. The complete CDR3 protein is CASSIHGTDNNEQFF.

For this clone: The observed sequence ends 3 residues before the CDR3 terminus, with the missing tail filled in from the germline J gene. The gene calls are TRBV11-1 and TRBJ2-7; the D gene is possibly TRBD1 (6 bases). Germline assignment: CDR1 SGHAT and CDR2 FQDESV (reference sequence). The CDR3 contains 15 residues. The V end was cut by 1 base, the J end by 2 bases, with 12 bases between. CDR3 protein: CASSLGGQGPYEQYF. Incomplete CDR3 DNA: TGTGCCAGCAGCTTAGGAGGGCAGGGGCCCTACGAG. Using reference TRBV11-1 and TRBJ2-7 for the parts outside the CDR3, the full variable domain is EAEVAQSPRYKITEKSQAVAFWCDPISGHATLYWYRQILGQGPELLVQFQDESVVDDSQLPKDRFSAERLKGVDSTLKIQPAELGDSAMYLCASSLGGQGPYEQYFGPGTRLTVT.

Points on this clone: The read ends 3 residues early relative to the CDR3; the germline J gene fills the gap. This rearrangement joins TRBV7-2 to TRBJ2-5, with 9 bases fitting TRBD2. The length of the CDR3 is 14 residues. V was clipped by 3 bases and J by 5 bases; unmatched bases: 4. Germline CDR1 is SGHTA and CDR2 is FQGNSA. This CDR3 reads CASSLAGGPETQYF. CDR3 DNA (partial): TGTGCCAGCAGCTTGGCGGGAGGGCCGGAGACC. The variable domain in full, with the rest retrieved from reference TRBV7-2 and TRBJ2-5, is GAGVSQSPSNKVTEKGKDVELRCDPISGHTALYWYRQSLGQGLEFLIYFQGNSAPDKSGLPSDRFSAERTGGSVSTLTIQRTQQEDSAVYLCASSLAGGPETQYFGPGTRLLVL.

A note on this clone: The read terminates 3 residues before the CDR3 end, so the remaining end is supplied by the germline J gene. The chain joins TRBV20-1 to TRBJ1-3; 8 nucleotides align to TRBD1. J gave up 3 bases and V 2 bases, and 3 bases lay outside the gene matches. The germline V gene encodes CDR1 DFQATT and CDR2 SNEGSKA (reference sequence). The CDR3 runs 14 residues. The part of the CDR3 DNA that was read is TGCAGTGCTAGAAAACAGGGGGGTGGAAACACC. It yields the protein CSARKQGGGNT. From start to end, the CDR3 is CSARKQGGGNTIYF.

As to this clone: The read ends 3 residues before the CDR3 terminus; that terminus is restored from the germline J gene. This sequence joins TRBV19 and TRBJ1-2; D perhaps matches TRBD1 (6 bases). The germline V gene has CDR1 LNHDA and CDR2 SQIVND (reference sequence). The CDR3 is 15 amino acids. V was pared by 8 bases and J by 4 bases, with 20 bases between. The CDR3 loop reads CASRAGTYEIYGYTF. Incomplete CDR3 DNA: TGTGCCAGTCGAGCCGGGACATACGAGATCTATGGC.

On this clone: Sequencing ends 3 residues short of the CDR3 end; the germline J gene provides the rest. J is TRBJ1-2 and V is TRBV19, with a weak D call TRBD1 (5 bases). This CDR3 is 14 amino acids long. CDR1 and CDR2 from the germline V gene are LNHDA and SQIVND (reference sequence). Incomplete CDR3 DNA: TGTGCCAGTAGTATGGACGGACACTCCTACGAC. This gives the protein CASSMDGHSYD. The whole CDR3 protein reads CASSMDGHSYDYTF. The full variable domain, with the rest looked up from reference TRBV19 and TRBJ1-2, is DGGITQSPKYLFRKEGQNVTLSCEQNLNHDAMYWYRQDPGQGLRLIYYSQIVNDFQKGDIAEGYSVSREKKESFPLTVTSAQKNPTAFYLCASSMDGHSYDYTFGSGTRLTVV.

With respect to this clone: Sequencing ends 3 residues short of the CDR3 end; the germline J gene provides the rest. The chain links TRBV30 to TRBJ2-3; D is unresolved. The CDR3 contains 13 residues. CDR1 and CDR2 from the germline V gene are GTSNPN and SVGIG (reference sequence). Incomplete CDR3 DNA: TGTGCCCCGGCAGGCCGGAGCAATCAGCCG. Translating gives CAPAGRSNQP. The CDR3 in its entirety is CAPAGRSNQPQYF.

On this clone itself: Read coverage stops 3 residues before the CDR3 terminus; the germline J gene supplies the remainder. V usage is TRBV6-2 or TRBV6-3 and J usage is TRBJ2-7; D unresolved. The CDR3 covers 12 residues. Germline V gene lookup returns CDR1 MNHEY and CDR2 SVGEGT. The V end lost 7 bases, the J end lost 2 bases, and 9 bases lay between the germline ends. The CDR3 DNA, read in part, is TGTGCCAGCAAATTTCAGACCTACGAG. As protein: CASKFQTYE. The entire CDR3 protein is CASKFQTYEQYF.

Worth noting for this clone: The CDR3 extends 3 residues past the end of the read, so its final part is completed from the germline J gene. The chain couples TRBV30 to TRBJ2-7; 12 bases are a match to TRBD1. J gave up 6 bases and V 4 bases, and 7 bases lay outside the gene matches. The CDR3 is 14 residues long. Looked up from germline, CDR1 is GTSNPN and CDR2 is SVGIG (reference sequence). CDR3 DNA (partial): TGTGCCTGGAAACCGGGACAGGGGGCGGGCGAG. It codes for CAWKPGQGAGE. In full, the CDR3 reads CAWKPGQGAGEQYF.

The sequenced CDR3 bases are TGTGCCAGTAGTATAGCCACCATTCGACAGGAGGCCTTTCATGGC. Encoded protein: CASSIATIRQEAFHG. From start to end, the CDR3 is CASSIATIRQEAFHGYTF. J is TRBJ1-2 and V is TRBV19, with a weak D call TRBD1 (6 bases). The CDR3 end is not reached by the read, which stops 3 residues before it; the germline J gene fills it in. V was pared by 1 base and J by 6 bases, with 24 bases between. The CDR3 is 18 residues long. CDR1 LNHDA and CDR2 SQIVND come from the germline V gene (reference sequence). The full variable domain, completed using reference TRBV19 and TRBJ1-2, is DGGITQSPKYLFRKEGQNVTLSCEQNLNHDAMYWYRQDPGQGLRLIYYSQIVNDFQKGDIAEGYSVSREKKESFPLTVTSAQKNPTAFYLCASSIATIRQEAFHGYTFGSGTRLTVV.

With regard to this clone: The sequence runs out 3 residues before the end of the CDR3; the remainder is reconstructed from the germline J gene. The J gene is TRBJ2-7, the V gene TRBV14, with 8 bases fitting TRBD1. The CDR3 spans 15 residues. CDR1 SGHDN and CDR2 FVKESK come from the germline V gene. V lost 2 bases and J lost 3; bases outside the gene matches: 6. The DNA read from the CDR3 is TGTGCCAGCAGCCAATTGGAGGACAGGGACTACGAG. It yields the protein CASSQLEDRDYE. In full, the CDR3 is CASSQLEDRDYEQYF.

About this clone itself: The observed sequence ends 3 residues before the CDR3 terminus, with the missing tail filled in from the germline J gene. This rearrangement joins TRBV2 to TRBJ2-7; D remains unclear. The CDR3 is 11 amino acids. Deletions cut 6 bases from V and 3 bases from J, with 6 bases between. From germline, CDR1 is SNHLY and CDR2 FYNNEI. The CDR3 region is CASRNSYEQYF. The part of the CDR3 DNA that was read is TGTGCCAGCAGAAACAGCTACGAG.

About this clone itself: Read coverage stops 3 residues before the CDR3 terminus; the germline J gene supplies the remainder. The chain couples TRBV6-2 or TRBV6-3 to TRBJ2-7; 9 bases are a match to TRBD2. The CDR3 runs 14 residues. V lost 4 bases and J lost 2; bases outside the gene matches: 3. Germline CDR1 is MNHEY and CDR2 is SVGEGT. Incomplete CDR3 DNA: TGTGCCAGCAGTTTGACTAGCGGAACCTACGAG. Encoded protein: CASSLTSGTYE. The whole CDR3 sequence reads CASSLTSGTYEQYF.

The sequenced CDR3 bases are TGTGCCAGCAGTTACCCTCTGACTAGCGGGAGATTACATGAG. Its protein product is CASSYPLTSGRLHE. The entire CDR3 is CASSYPLTSGRLHEQFF. The chain links TRBV6-2 or TRBV6-3 to TRBJ2-1; TRBD2 matches at 12 bases. Sequencing ends 3 residues short of the CDR3 end; the germline J gene provides the rest. Germline CDR1 is MNHEY and CDR2 is SVGEGT. The CDR3 has 17 amino acids. V was pared by 2 bases and J by 8 bases, with 10 bases of the junction left unmatched.

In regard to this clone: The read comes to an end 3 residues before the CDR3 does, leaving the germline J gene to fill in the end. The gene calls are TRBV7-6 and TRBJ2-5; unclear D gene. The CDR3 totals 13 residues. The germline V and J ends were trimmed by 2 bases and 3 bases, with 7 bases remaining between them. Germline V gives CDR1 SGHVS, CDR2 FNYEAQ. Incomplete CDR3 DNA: TGTGCCAGCAGCTTAATCCCTGAAGAGACC. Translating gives CASSLIPEET. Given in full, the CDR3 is CASSLIPEETQYF.